The 15 T cell receptor beta chains in this list originate from one sample, sequenced in a study of spatial heterogeneity in lung cancer. Overall study results and limits: Tumors with more nonsynonymous mutations had more expanded intratumoral alpha and beta TCRs.

The antigens for these receptors are not known. Time point indicated: sample taken at primary tumor resection. Using its own MiXCR run on the 5' RACE reads, TCRdb lists one record per CDR3 protein. Of about 22,000 distinct CDR3 sequences listed, roughly 10% are singletons. The sequencing here drew on lung tumor tissue, taken at surgery. The receptors were sampled from a male donor with early-stage non-small cell lung cancer.

This clonotype was detected ten times or more. The J gene is TRBJ2-7, the V gene TRBV28; 7 bases are a match to TRBD2. This CDR3 has 15 residues. Germline CDR1 MDHEN, CDR2 SYDVKM. The trim removed 3 bases at V and 0 bases at J, leaving 5 bases unmatched. CDR3 amino acids: CASSFGGGPSYEQYF. The CDR3 region has the DNA TGTGCCAGCAGTTTTGGGGGAGGGCCCTCCTACGAGCAGTACTTC.

This clonotype was picked up many times. This rearrangement joins TRBV27 to TRBJ2-1; D is unresolved. Germline V gives CDR1 MNHEY, CDR2 SMNVEV (reference sequence). The V end lost 6 bases, the J end lost 9 bases, and 15 bases lay between the germline ends. The CDR3 has 13 residues. CDR3 amino acids: CASSFLGFSEQFF. The CDR3 DNA reads as TGTGCCAGCAGCTTTCTAGGTTTTAGTGAGCAGTTCTTC.

This clonotype was detected many times. This may be a read error: a much more frequent sequence differs by one nucleotide. J is TRBJ2-3 and V is TRBV5-1; D remains ambiguous. This CDR3 is 12 amino acids long. Per the germline V gene, CDR1 is SGHRS and CDR2 is YFSETQ. V was cut by 0 bases and J by 2 bases, with 1 base left in between. This CDR3 is CASSLATDTQYF. As DNA, the CDR3 is TGCGCCAGCAGCTTGGCCACAGATACGCAGTATTTT.

This sequence joins TRBV5-6 and TRBJ2-5; the D is unclear. Germline CDR1 is SGHDT and CDR2 is YYEEEE. The CDR3 runs 16 residues. Trimming cost V 1 base and J 0 bases, with 13 bases left between them. For the CDR3, the DNA is TGTGCCAGCAGCTTGTTTCGGAATCGGTACCAAGAGACCCAGTACTTC. This gives the protein CASSLFRNRYQETQYF.

This clonotype was seen many times. The chain has TRBV20-1 and TRBJ1-4; 7 bases line up with TRBD1. The germline V gene encodes CDR1 DFQATT and CDR2 SNEGSKA (reference sequence). With 3 bases clipped from V and 7 bases from J, the junction kept 14 bases outside the gene matches. The length of the CDR3 is 16 residues. The CDR3 nucleotides are TGCAGTGCTAGCCCAGTCGAGAGGGGGCTGGGTGAAAAACTGTTTTTT. Its translation is CSASPVERGLGEKLFF.

Comment on this clonotype: Its ends do not fully match the called genes, so a read error is possible. V and J are TRBV29-1 and TRBJ2-1, with D tentatively TRBD2 (6 bases). The CDR3 sequence is 15 residues long. From germline, CDR1 is SQVTM and CDR2 ANQGSEA. The CDR3 region has the DNA TGCAGCGTAGAAGCGGCGGGAAAGCCTAACAATGAGCAGTTCTTC. This gives the protein CSVEAAGKPNNEQFF.

This clonotype was recorded many times. V is TRBV10-3 and J is TRBJ1-6, with TRBD1 identical over 10 bases. V was pared by 2 bases and J by 14 bases, with 9 bases of the junction left unmatched. This CDR3 is built from 15 residues. CDR1 and CDR2 (germline): ENHRY, SYGVKD. The CDR3 loop is CAISEEGQGSTALHF. The CDR3 nucleotides are TGTGCCATCAGTGAGGAGGGACAGGGGTCTACGGCCCTCCACTTT.

This clonotype came up many times. The rearrangement joins TRBV9 to TRBJ2-7, with 11 bases identical to TRBD1. V lost 7 bases to trimming and J lost 2 bases; unmatched junction nucleotides: 2. The length of the CDR3 is 13 residues. Looked up from germline, CDR1 is SGDLS and CDR2 is YYNGEE. CDR3 nucleotide sequence: TGTGCCAGCTCGGGACAGGGGGCCTACGAGCAGTACTTC. Translating gives CASSGQGAYEQYF. Together with reference TRBV9 and TRBJ2-7, the CDR3 gives the full variable domain: DSGVTQTPKHLITATGQRVTLRCSPRSGDLSVYWYQQSLDQGLQFLIQYYNGEERAKGNILERFSAQQFPDLHSELNLSSLELGDSALYFCASSGQGAYEQYFGPGTRLTVT.

This chain's CDR3 is CATQRPPNTGELFF. The CDR3 bases are TGTGCCACCCAGAGGCCCCCGAACACCGGGGAGCTGTTTTTT. The chain has TRBV27 and TRBJ2-2; no reliable D call. CDR1 is MNHEY and CDR2 is SMNVEV in the germline V gene (reference sequence). V lost 10 bases to trimming and J lost 0 bases, with 12 bases between them. The CDR3 totals 14 residues.

V usage is TRBV4-3 and J usage is TRBJ2-3; no clear D. The CDR3 extends over 17 amino acids. Germline assignment: CDR1 LGHNA and CDR2 YSLEER. V was clipped by 0 bases and J by 3 bases, with 16 bases between them. The CDR3 reads CASSQDLGSRATDTQYF. The CDR3 bases are TGCGCCAGCAGCCAAGATTTGGGTAGCAGAGCAACAGATACGCAGTATTTT.

This clonotype has a count of ten or more. This chain uses TRBV7-2 with TRBJ2-3; D is uncertain. V was pared by 2 bases and J by 6 bases, with 12 bases between. Germline CDR1 and CDR2: SGHTA and FQGNSA. The CDR3 runs 14 residues. The DNA for the CDR3 is TGTGCCAGCAGCTTATTTGGCCCCTTTGATACGCAGTATTTT. Translated: CASSLFGPFDTQYF. Complete variable domain (other parts from reference TRBV7-2 and TRBJ2-3): GAGVSQSPSNKVTEKGKDVELRCDPISGHTALYWYRQSLGQGLEFLIYFQGNSAPDKSGLPSDRFSAERTGGSVSTLTIQRTQQEDSAVYLCASSLFGPFDTQYFGPGTRLTVL.

This clonotype was counted many times. This chain connects TRBV28 to TRBJ1-1; D may be TRBD1 (5 bases). The CDR3 length is 16 residues. V was trimmed by 4 bases and J by 3 bases, leaving 18 bases between them. Germline-derived CDR1 and CDR2 are MDHEN and SYDVKM. This CDR3 reads CASSSLGEILYTEAFF. Here the CDR3 DNA reads TGTGCCAGCAGTTCCTTGGGGGAGATCCTTTACACTGAAGCTTTCTTT.

This clonotype has a handful of counts. This chain uses TRBV27 with TRBJ2-2, with 8 nucleotides matching TRBD2. The V segment lost 5 bases and the J segment 1 base; nucleotides outside the gene matches: 9. Germline CDR1 reads MNHEY; CDR2 reads SMNVEV (reference sequence). This CDR3 is 17 amino acids long. The CDR3 coding sequence is TGTGCCAGCAGTCGCTCACCGGGACTAGGGAACACCGGGGAGCTGTTTTTT. It codes for CASSRSPGLGNTGELFF.

This clonotype came up many times. This chain uses TRBV5-1 with TRBJ2-7; 7 nucleotides match TRBD1. The germline CDR1 and CDR2 sequences are SGHRS and YFSETQ. Losses at the gene ends were 2 bases for V and 3 bases for J; bases not matched to a gene: 2. The length of the CDR3 is 13 residues. Here the CDR3 DNA reads TGCGCCAGCAGCTTAGGGACAGTCTACGAGCAGTACTTC. This codes for CASSLGTVYEQYF. Looking up the rest from reference TRBV5-1 and TRBJ2-7 gives the full variable domain: KAGVTQTPRYLIKTRGQQVTLSCSPISGHRSVSWYQQTPGQGLQFLFEYFSETQRNKGNFPGRFSGRQFSNSRSEMNVSTLELGDSALYLCASSLGTVYEQYFGPGTRLTVT.

The chain uses TRBV5-6 and TRBJ2-5; unclear D gene. Germline CDR1 reads SGHDT; CDR2 reads YYEEEE. This CDR3 has 13 amino acids. Trimming removed 4 bases from V and 3 bases from J, with 10 bases in between. The DNA of the CDR3 is TGTGCCAGCAGCCCGACTGGGGAAGAGACCCAGTACTTC. The encoded protein is CASSPTGEETQYF.